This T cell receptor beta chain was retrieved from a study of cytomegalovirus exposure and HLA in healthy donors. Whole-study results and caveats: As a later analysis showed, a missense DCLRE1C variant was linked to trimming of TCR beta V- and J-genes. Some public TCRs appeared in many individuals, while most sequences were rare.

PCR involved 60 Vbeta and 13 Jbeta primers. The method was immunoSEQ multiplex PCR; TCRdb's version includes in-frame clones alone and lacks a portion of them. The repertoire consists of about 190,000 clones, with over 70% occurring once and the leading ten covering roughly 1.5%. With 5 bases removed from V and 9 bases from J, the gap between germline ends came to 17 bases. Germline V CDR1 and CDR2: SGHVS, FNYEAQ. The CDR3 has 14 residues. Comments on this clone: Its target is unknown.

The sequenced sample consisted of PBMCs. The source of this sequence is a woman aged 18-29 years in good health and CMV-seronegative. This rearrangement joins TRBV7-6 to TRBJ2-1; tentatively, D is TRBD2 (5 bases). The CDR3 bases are TGTGCCAGCAGCCAATCTCGAGTCGGACTTGAGCAGTTCTTC. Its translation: CASSQSRVGLEQFF.